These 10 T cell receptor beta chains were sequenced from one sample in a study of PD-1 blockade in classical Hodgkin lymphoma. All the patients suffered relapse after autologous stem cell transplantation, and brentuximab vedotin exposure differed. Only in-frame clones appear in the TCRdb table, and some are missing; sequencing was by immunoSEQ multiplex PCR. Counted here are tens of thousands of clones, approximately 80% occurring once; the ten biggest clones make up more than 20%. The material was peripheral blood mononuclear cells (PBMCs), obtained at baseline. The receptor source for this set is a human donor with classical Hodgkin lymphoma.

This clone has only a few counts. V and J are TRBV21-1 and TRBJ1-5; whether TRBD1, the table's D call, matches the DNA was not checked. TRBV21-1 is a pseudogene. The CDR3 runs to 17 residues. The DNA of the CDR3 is TGTGCCAGCAGCTCCCGGACCGGGACAGACAATTGTCAGCCCCAGCATTTT. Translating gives CASSSRTGTDNCQPQHF.

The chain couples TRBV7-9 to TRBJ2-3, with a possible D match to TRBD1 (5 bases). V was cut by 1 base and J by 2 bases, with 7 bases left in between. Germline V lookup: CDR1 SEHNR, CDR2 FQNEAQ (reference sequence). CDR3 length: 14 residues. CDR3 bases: TGTGCCAGCAGCTTAGAGGGGCACACAGATACGCAGTATTTT. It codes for CASSLEGHTDTQYF.

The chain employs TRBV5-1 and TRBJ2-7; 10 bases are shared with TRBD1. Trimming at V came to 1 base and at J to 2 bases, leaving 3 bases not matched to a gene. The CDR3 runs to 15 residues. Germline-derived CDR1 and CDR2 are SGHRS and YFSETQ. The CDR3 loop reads CASSLSTGGPYEQYF. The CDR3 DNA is TGCGCCAGCAGCTTGTCGACAGGGGGCCCCTACGAGCAGTACTTC.

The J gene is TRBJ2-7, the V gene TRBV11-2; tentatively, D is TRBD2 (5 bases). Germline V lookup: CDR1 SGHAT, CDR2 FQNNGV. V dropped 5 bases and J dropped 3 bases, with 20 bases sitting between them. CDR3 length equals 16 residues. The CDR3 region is CASSLRRRTEDYEQYF. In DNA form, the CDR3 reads TGTGCCAGCAGCCTTAGGAGGAGGACTGAAGACTACGAGCAGTACTTC.

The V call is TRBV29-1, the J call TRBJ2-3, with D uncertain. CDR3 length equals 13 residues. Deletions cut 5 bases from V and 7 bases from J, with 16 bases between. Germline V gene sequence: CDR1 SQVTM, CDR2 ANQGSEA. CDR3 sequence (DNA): TGCAGCGTTACCTTTGAGGACCCTAATACGCAGTATTTT. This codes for CSVTFEDPNTQYF.

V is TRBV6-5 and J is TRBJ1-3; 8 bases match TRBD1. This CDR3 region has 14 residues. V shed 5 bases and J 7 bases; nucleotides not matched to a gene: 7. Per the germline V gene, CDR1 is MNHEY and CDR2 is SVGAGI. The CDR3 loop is CASSPTGVPNTIYF. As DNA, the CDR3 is TGTGCCAGCAGTCCGACAGGGGTCCCCAACACCATATATTTT.

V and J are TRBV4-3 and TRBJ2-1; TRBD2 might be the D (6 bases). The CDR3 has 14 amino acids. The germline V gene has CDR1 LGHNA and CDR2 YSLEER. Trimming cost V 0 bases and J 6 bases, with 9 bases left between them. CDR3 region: CASSQDLASNEQFF. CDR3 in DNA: TGCGCCAGCAGCCAAGACCTAGCGAGCAATGAGCAGTTCTTC.

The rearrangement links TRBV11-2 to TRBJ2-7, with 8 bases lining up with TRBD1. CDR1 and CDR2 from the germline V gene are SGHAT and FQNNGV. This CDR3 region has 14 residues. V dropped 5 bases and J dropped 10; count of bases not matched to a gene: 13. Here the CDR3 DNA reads TGTGCCAGCAGCCCAGGAAGAAACTCAGGGGGCCAGTACTTC. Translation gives CASSPGRNSGGQYF.

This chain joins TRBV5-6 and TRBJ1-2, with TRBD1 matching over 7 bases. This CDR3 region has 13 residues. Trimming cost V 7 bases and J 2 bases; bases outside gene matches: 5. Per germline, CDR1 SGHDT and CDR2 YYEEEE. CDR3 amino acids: CASGQQGNYGYTF. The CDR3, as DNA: TGTGCCAGCGGTCAACAGGGGAACTATGGCTACACCTTC.

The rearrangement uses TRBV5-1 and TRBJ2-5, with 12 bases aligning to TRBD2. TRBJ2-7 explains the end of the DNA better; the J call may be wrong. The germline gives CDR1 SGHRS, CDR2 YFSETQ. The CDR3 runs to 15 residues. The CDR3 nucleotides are TGCGCCAGCAGCCCAACTAGCGGGAGGCAATCCGAGCAGTACTTC. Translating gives CASSPTSGRQSEQYF.